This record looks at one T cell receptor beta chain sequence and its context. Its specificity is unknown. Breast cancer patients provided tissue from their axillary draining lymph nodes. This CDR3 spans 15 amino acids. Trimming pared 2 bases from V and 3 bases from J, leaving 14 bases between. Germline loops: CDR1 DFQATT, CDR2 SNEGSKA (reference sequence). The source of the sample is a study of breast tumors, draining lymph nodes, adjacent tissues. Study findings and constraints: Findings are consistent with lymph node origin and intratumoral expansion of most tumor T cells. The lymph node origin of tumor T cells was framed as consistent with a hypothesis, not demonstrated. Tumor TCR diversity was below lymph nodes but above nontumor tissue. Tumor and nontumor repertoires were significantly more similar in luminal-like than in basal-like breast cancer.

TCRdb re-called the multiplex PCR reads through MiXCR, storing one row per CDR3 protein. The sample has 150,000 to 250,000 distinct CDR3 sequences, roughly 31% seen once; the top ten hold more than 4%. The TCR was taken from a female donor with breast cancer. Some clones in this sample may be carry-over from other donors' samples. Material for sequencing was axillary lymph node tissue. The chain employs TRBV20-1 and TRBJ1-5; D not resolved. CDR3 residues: CSARSRTGSNQPQHF. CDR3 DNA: TGCAGTGCTAGATCCAGAACCGGGTCCAATCAGCCCCAGCATTTT.